This TCR beta chain came from a study of T cells in Graves' hyperthyroidism and ophthalmopathy. What was amplified from RNA transcripts were TCR beta CDR3 regions. First-round RT-PCR targeting the TCR CDR3 was performed with the HTBI primer set. A single record per CDR3 protein comes from TCRdb applying MiXCR to the multiplex PCR reads. The sample records more than 300,000 distinct CDR3 sequences, about 14% being singletons. With V trimmed by 4 bases and J by 2 bases, 8 bases remained unmatched. The CDR3 length is 16 residues. Germline loops: CDR1 SGHRS, CDR2 YFSETQ. The specimen sequenced was blood. This TCR derives from a woman aged 25-40 years with Graves' hyperthyroidism. The V call is TRBV5-1, the J call TRBJ2-3, with 9 bases that match TRBD1. This CDR3 is CASSQSGDRVTDTQYF. The CDR3 region has the DNA TGCGCCAGCAGCCAATCCGGGGACAGGGTCACAGATACGCAGTATTTT.